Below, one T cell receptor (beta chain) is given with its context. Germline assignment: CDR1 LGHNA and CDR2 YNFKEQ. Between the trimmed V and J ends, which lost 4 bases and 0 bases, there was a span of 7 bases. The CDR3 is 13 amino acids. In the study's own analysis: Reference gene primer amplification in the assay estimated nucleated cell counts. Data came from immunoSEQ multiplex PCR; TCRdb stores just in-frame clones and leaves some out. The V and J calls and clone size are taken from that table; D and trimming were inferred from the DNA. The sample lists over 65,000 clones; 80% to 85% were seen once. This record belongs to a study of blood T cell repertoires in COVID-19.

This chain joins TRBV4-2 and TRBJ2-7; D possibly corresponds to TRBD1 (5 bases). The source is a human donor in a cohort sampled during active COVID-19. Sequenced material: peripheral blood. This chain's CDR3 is CASSLQGSYEQYF. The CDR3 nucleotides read TGTGCCAGCAGCCTTCAGGGCTCCTACGAGCAGTACTTC.